Shown below are 15 T cell receptor beta chains from a single sample sequenced in a study of CD8+ T cells in alopecia areata. Extracted RNA was reverse transcribed into cDNA, the sequencing template. Measured with immunoSEQ multiplex PCR; TCRdb has only the in-frame clones, and not every one. The sample shows 120,000 or so clones, around 45% of them seen only once. Sequences were obtained from NKG2D-low CD8+ T cells sorted from blood. Receptors were obtained from a human donor with alopecia areata.

The chain carries TRBV4-3 and TRBJ2-7, with 8 bases fitting TRBD2. This CDR3 has 15 residues. V dropped 1 base and J dropped 3; count of bases not matched to a gene: 5. The V gene's germline CDR1 is LGHNA and CDR2 YSLEER. The CDR3 DNA reads TGCGCCAGCAGCCAAGGGACTAGCACTTACTACGAGCAGTACTTC. This encodes CASSQGTSTYYEQYF.

This chain joins TRBV10-1 and TRBJ2-5; D remains ambiguous. Trimming took off 5 bases at V and 2 bases at J, with 12 bases between the two ends. The CDR3 totals 14 residues. Germline values: CDR1 WNHNN, CDR2 SYGVQD (reference sequence). DNA of the CDR3: TGCGCCAGCAGTATGACTGGTCAGCAAGAGACCCAGTACTTC. Protein product: CASSMTGQQETQYF.

The sample holds many counts of this clone. The chain couples TRBV4-3 to TRBJ2-1, with D possibly matching TRBD2 (5 bases). V was trimmed by 0 bases and J by 3 bases, leaving 18 bases between them. From germline, CDR1 is LGHNA and CDR2 YSLEER. The CDR3 covers 18 residues. The CDR3 spells CASSQDLIGTRGYNEQFF. The CDR3 DNA follows: TGCGCCAGCAGCCAAGATCTTATCGGAACTAGAGGCTACAATGAGCAGTTCTTC.

V is TRBV29-1 and J is TRBJ1-2; no definite D call. Trimming removed 0 bases from V and 5 bases from J, with 13 bases in between. The germline CDR1 and CDR2 sequences are SQVTM and ANQGSEA. This CDR3 region has 14 residues. In DNA form, the CDR3 reads TGCAGCGTTGAAGATAGAGCGGGTGATTATGGCTACACCTTC. Amino acid sequence: CSVEDRAGDYGYTF. The full variable domain, its missing parts supplied by reference TRBV29-1 and TRBJ1-2, is SAVISQKPSRDICQRGTSLTIQCQVDSQVTMMFWYRQQPGQSLTLIATANQGSEATYESGFVIDKFPISRPNLTFSTLTVSNMSPEDSSIYLCSVEDRAGDYGYTFGSGTRLTVV.

This chain links TRBV29-1 with TRBJ1-2, with D perhaps TRBD1 (5 bases). The germline V gene encodes CDR1 SQVTM and CDR2 ANQGSEA. Trimming took 7 bases from V and 3 from J, leaving 15 bases between them. The CDR3 has 13 residues. CDR3 nucleotide sequence: TGCAGCGGTGTCGGGCAAGGGGACTATGGCTACACCTTC. Its translation is CSGVGQGDYGYTF.

The gene calls are TRBV27 and TRBJ1-6; maybe TRBD1 (5 bases). Germline V gene data show CDR1 as MNHEY and CDR2 as SMNVEV (reference sequence). Trimming took off 2 bases at V and 6 bases at J, with 11 bases between the two ends. The CDR3 has 15 residues. The CDR3 nucleotides read TGTGCCAGCAGTTTACAAGGTAGGGGTAATTCACCCCTCCACTTT. Its protein is CASSLQGRGNSPLHF.

This chain links TRBV30 with TRBJ2-3; TRBD2 might be the D (7 bases). Trimming shortened V by 4 bases and J by 6 bases, and 14 bases separated the two germline ends. Germline CDR1 GTSNPN, CDR2 SVGIG (reference sequence). This CDR3 is 13 amino acids long. The CDR3 DNA is TGTGCCTGGAAGGGGGGGGCTTCCGATACGCAGTATTTT. As protein: CAWKGGASDTQYF. The variable domain in full, completed from reference TRBV30 and TRBJ2-3, reads SQTIHQWPATLVQPVGSPLSLECTVEGTSNPNLYWYRQAAGRGLQLLFYSVGIGQISSEVPQNLSASRPQDRQFILSSKKLLLSDSGFYLCAWKGGASDTQYFGPGTRLTVL.

This clone was seen only a few times. This chain connects TRBV20-1 to TRBJ2-1; D not resolved. Trimming stripped 6 bases from V and 8 bases from J, with 11 bases between. The CDR3 spans 11 residues. Per germline, CDR1 DFQATT and CDR2 SNEGSKA (reference sequence). The CDR3 region has the DNA TGCAGTGCACCCCTGGTGGATGAGCAGTTCTTC. Translation gives CSAPLVDEQFF.

The chain links TRBV6-5 to TRBJ2-3; TRBD2 might be the D (5 bases). CDR3 length equals 13 residues. The V end was cut by 6 bases, the J end by 4 bases, with 11 bases between. The germline gives CDR1 MNHEY, CDR2 SVGAGI. The CDR3 loop reads CASSPSSPDTQYF. CDR3 sequence (DNA): TGTGCCAGCAGCCCTTCTAGCCCAGATACGCAGTATTTT.

The rearrangement joins TRBV28 to TRBJ2-5, with a tentative D call TRBD2 (7 bases). The V end lost 3 bases, the J end lost 7 bases, and 12 bases lay between the germline ends. Germline V gives CDR1 MDHEN, CDR2 SYDVKM. There are 13 residues in the CDR3. The CDR3 here is CASSFRGAGTQYF. The CDR3 DNA reads as TGTGCCAGCAGTTTCCGGGGGGCAGGGACCCAGTACTTC.

The J gene is TRBJ1-2, the V gene TRBV30, with a tentative D call TRBD1 (5 bases). V dropped 0 bases and J dropped 8 bases, with 13 bases sitting between them. Germline CDR1 reads GTSNPN; CDR2 reads SVGIG (reference sequence). The CDR3 is 13 residues long. The CDR3 here is CAWSVTPGAGYTF. The CDR3 bases are TGTGCCTGGAGTGTTACTCCCGGGGCGGGCTACACCTTC.

The chain recombines TRBV29-1 with TRBJ2-5, with D possibly being TRBD2 (5 bases). The DNA matches TRBJ2-7 better at its end, which makes the J call doubtful. The length of the CDR3 is 14 residues. CDR1 and CDR2 from the germline V gene are SQVTM and ANQGSEA. The CDR3 is CSVEGIRGQNEQYF. The CDR3 region has the DNA TGCAGCGTTGAAGGGATTCGGGGTCAAAACGAGCAGTACTTC.

The rearrangement joins TRBV29-1 to TRBJ2-5; D is perhaps TRBD2 (5 bases). CDR1 is SQVTM and CDR2 is ANQGSEA in the germline V gene. Trimming stripped 7 bases from V and 5 bases from J, with 17 bases between. The CDR3 runs to 13 residues. In DNA form, the CDR3 reads TGCAGCGCAAAAGACGAACGCGGGGAGACCCAGTACTTC. It specifies CSAKDERGETQYF.

The V and J genes are TRBV5-1 and TRBJ2-1; D might be TRBD2 (6 bases). Germline V gene lookup returns CDR1 SGHRS and CDR2 YFSETQ. The CDR3 is 14 amino acids. The V gene lost 3 bases and the J gene lost 5 bases, with 12 bases spanning the gap. CDR3 protein: CASSWDLDHNEQFF. The CDR3 nucleotides are TGCGCCAGCAGCTGGGACTTGGACCACAATGAGCAGTTCTTC.

This clone was seen only a few times. V usage is TRBV7-9 and J usage is TRBJ2-5; the D call may be TRBD1 or TRBD2 (5 bases each). This CDR3 has 15 amino acids. The V gene's germline CDR1 is SEHNR and CDR2 FQNEAQ (reference sequence). Between the trimmed V and J ends, which lost 0 bases and 5 bases, there was a span of 13 bases. DNA of the CDR3: TGTGCCAGCAGCTTAGCAGGGGACGGAGCGGAGACCCAGTACTTC. It encodes CASSLAGDGAETQYF.